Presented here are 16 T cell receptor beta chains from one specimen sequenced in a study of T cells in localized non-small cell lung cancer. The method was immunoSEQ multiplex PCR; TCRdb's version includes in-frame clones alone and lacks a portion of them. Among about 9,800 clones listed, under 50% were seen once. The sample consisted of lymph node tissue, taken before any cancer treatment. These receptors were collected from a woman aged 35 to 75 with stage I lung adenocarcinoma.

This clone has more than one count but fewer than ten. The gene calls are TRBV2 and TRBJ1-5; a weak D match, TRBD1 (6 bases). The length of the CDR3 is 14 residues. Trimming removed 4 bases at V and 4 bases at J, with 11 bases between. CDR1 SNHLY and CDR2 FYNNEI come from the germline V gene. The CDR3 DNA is TGTGCCAGCAGTGCAGGGGCTTATAATCAGCCCCAGCATTTT. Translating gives CASSAGAYNQPQHF.

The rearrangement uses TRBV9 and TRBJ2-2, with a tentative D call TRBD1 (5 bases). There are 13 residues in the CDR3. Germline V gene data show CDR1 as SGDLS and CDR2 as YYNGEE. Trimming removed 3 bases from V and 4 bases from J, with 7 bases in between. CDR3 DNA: TGTGCCAGCAGCGACCAGGGCACCGGGGAGCTGTTTTTT. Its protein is CASSDQGTGELFF.

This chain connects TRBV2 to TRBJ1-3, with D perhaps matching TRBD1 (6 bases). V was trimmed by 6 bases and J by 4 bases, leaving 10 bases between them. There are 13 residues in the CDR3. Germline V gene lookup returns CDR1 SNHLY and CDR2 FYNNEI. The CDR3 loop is CASRDQGGNTIYF. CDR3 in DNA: TGTGCCAGCAGAGACCAGGGGGGAAACACCATATATTTT. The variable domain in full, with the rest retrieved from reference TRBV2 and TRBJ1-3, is EPEVTQTPSHQVTQMGQEVILRCVPISNHLYFYWYRQILGQKVEFLVSFYNNEISEKSEIFDDQFSVERPDGSNFTLKIRSTKLEDSAMYFCASRDQGGNTIYFGEGSWLTVV.

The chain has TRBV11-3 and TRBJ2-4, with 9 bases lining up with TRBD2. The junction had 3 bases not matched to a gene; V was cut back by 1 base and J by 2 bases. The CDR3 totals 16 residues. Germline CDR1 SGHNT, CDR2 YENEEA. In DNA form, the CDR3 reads TGTGCCAGCAGCTTAGGCGGGGGGGCGTCCAAAAACATTCAGTACTTC. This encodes CASSLGGGASKNIQYF.

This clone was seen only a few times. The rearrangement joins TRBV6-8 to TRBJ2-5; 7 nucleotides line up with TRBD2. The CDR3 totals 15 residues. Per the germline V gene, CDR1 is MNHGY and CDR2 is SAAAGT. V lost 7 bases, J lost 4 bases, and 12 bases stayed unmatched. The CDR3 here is CASTRMTSTGETQYF. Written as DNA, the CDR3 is TGTGCCAGCACCCGCATGACTAGCACGGGAGAGACCCAGTACTTC.

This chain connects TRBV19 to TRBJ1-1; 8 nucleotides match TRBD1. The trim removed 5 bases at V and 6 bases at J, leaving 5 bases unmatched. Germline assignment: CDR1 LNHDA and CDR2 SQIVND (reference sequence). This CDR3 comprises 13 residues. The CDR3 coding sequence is TGTGCCAGTAGTCACAGGGGGATCGCTGAAGCTTTCTTT. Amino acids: CASSHRGIAEAFF.

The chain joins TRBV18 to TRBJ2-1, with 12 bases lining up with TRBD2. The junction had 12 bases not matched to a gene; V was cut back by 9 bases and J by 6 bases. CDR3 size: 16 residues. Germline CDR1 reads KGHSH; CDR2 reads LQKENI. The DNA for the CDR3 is TGTGCCAGTTCATCCGCCCTAGCGGGGGGGCCCAATGAGCAGTTCTTC. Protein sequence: CASSSALAGGPNEQFF.

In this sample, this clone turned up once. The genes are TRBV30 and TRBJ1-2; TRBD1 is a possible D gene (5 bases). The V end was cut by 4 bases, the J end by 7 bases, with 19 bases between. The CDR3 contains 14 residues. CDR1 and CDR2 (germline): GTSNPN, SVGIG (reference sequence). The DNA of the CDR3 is TGTGCCTGGACAAAGGGACTTAGCCGGGGTGGCTACACCTTC. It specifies CAWTKGLSRGGYTF.

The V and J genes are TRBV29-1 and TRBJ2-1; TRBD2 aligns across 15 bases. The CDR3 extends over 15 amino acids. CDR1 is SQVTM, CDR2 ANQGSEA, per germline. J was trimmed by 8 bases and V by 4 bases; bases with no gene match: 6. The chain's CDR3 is CSVGTSGGAGDEQFF. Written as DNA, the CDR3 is TGCAGCGTTGGGACTAGCGGGGGGGCCGGCGATGAGCAGTTCTTC.

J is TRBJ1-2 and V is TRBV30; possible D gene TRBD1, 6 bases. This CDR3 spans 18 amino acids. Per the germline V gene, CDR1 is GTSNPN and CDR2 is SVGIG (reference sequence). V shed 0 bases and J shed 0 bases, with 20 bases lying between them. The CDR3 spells CAWSVLLEGGPANYGYTF. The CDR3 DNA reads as TGTGCCTGGAGTGTACTATTGGAGGGGGGGCCAGCTAACTATGGCTACACCTTC.

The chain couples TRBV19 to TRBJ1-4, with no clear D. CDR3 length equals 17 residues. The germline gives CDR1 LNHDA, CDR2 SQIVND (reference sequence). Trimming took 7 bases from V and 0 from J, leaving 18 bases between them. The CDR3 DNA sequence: TGTGCCAGTACTCCATCCCACACGGATTCAACTAATGAAAAACTGTTTTTT. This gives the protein CASTPSHTDSTNEKLFF.

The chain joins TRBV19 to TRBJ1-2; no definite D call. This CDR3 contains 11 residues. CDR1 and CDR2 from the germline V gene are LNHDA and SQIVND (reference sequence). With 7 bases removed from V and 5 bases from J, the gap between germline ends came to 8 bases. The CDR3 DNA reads TGTGCCAGTACCCAGCGGTATGGCTACACCTTC. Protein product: CASTQRYGYTF.

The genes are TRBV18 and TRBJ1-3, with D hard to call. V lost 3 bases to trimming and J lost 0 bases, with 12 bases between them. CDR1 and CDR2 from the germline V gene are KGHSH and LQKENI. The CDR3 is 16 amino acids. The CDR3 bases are TGTGCCAGCTCACCTAATATGGGGTTCTCTGGAAACACCATATATTTT. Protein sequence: CASSPNMGFSGNTIYF. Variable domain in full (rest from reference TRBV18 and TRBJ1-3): NAGVMQNPRHLVRRRGQEARLRCSPMKGHSHVYWYRQLPEEGLKFMVYLQKENIIDESGMPKERFSAEFPKEGPSILRIQQVVRGDSAAYFCASSPNMGFSGNTIYFGEGSWLTVV.

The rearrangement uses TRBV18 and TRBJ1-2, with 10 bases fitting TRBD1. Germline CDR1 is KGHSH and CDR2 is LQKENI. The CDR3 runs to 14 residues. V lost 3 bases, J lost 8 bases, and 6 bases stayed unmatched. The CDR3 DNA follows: TGTGCCAGCTCACCCTGGGACAGGGGAGAAGGCTACACCTTC. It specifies CASSPWDRGEGYTF.

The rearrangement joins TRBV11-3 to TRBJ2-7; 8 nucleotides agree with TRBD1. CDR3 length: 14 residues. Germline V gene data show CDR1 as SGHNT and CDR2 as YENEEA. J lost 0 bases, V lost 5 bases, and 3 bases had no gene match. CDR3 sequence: CASSRQGSSYEQYF. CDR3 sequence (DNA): TGTGCCAGCAGCCGACAGGGGAGCTCCTACGAGCAGTACTTC.

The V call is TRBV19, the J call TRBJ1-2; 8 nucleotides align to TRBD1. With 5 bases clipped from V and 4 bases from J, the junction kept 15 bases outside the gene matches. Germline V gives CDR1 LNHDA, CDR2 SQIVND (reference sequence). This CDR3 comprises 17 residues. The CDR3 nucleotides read TGTGCCAGTAGTGGTCCCGGGACAGGATTACTAGGCTATGGCTACACCTTC. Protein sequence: CASSGPGTGLLGYGYTF.